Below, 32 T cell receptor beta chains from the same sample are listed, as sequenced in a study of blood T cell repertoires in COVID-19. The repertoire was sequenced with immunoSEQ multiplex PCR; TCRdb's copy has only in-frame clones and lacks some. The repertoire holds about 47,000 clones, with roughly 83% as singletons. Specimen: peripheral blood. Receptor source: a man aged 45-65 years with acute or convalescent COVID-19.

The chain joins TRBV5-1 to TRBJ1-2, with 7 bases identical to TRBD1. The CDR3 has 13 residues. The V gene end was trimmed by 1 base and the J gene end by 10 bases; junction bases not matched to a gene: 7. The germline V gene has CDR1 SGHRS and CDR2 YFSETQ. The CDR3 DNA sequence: TGCGCCAGCAGCTTGTGGGACAGTAATGACTACACCTTC. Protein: CASSLWDSNDYTF.

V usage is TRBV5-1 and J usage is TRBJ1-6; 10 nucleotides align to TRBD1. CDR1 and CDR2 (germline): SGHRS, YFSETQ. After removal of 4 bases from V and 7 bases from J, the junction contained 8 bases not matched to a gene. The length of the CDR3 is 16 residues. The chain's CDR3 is CASSPSGQGGNSPLHF. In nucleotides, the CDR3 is TGCGCCAGCAGCCCAAGTGGACAGGGGGGCAATTCACCCCTCCACTTT.

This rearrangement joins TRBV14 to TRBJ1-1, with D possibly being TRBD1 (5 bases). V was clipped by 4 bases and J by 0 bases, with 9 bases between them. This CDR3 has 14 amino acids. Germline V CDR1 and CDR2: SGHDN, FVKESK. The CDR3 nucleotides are TGTGCCAGCAGCCTCAGGGCTGTGAACACTGAAGCTTTCTTT. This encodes CASSLRAVNTEAFF.

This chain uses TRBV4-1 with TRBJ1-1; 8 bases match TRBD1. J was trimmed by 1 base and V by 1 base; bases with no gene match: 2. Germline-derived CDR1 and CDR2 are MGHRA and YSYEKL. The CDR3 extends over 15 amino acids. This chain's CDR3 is CASSQADRENTEAFF. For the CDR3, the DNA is TGCGCCAGCAGCCAAGCGGACAGGGAGAACACTGAAGCTTTCTTT.

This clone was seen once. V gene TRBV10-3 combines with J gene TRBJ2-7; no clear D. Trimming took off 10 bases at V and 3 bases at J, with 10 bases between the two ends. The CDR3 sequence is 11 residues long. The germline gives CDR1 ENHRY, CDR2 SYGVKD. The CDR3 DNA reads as TGTGCCACGAGTCAGGTCTACGAGCAGTACTTC. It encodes CATSQVYEQYF.

CDR3 in amino acids: CASSIGIASDTQYF. The CDR3 bases are TGTGCCAGTAGTATAGGGATAGCATCAGATACGCAGTATTTT. The chain has TRBV19 and TRBJ2-3; D is ambiguous. Germline V gives CDR1 LNHDA, CDR2 SQIVND (reference sequence). Trimming stripped 1 base from V and 4 bases from J, with 9 bases between. The CDR3 is made up of 14 amino acids.

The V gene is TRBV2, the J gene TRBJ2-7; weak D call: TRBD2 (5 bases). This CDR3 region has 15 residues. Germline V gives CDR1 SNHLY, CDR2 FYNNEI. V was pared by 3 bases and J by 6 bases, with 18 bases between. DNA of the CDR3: TGTGCCAGCAGTGATCTGGTAGTGAGGGCGGGCGAGCAGTACTTC. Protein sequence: CASSDLVVRAGEQYF. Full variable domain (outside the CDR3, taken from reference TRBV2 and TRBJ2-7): EPEVTQTPSHQVTQMGQEVILRCVPISNHLYFYWYRQILGQKVEFLVSFYNNEISEKSEIFDDQFSVERPDGSNFTLKIRSTKLEDSAMYFCASSDLVVRAGEQYFGPGTRLTVT.

The CDR3 bases are TGCTCTTCGAAGGAGGGGTCGAACACTGAAGCTTTCTTT. Its protein product is CSSKEGSNTEAFF. The chain carries TRBV5-1 and TRBJ1-1; possibly TRBD1 for D (5 bases). Looked up from germline, CDR1 is SGHRS and CDR2 is YFSETQ. The CDR3 is 13 amino acids.

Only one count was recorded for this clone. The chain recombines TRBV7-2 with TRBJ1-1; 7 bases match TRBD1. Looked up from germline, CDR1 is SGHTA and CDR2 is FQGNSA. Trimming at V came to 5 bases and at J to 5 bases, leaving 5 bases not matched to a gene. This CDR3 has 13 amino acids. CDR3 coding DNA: TGTGCCAGCAGCCGTGTCAGGGGGACTGAAGCTTTCTTT. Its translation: CASSRVRGTEAFF.

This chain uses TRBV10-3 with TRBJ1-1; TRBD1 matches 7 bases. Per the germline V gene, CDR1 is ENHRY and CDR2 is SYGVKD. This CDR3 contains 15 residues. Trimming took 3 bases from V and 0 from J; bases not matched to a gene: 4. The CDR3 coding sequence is TGTGCCATCAGTGACTGGGGACAGATGAACACTGAAGCTTTCTTT. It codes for CAISDWGQMNTEAFF.

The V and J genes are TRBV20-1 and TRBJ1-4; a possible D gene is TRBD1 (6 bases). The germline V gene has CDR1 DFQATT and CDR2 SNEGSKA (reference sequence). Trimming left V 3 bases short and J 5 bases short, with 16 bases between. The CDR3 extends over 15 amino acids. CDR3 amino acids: CSASRGGRNNEKLFF. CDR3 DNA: TGCAGTGCTAGTCGGGGGGGCAGGAACAATGAAAAACTGTTTTTT.

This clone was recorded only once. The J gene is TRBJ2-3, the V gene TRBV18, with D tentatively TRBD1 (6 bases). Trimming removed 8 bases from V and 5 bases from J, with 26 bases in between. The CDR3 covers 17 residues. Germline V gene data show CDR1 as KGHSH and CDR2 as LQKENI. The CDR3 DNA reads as TGTGCCAGCGCAAGTTCAGGGACACAAGCTTTCGGAGATACGCAGTATTTT. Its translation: CASASSGTQAFGDTQYF.

The DNA of the CDR3 is TGTGCCATCAGTGGGAAGTCGGGACAGGGGGGGAATGAGCAGTTCTTC. Amino acid sequence: CAISGKSGQGGNEQFF. The chain couples TRBV10-3 to TRBJ2-1, with 11 nucleotides matching TRBD1. The CDR3 length is 16 residues. V trimming: 4 bases; J trimming: 7 bases; junction bases outside the gene matches: 9. Germline CDR1 ENHRY, CDR2 SYGVKD.

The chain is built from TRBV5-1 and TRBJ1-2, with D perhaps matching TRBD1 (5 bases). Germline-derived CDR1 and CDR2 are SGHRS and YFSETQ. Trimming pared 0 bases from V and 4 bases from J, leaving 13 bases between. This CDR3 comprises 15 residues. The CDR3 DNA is TGCGCCAGCAGCTTGGCCGGGGGAAGGGCCTATGGCTACACCTTC. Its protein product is CASSLAGGRAYGYTF.

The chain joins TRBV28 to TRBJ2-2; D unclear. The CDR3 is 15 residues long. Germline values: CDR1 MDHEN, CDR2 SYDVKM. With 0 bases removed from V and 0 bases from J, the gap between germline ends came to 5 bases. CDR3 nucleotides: TGTGCCAGCAGTTTATGGGCCACGAACACCGGGGAGCTGTTTTTT. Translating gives CASSLWATNTGELFF.

CDR3 DNA sequence: TGTGCCAGCTCACCGTCACTAGCGGGAGGCTACAATGAGCAGTTCTTC. This encodes CASSPSLAGGYNEQFF. The chain links TRBV18 to TRBJ2-1; 12 bases are shared with TRBD2. CDR1 and CDR2 from the germline V gene are KGHSH and LQKENI. This CDR3 is 16 amino acids long. Losses at the gene ends were 3 bases for V and 3 bases for J; bases not matched to a gene: 3.

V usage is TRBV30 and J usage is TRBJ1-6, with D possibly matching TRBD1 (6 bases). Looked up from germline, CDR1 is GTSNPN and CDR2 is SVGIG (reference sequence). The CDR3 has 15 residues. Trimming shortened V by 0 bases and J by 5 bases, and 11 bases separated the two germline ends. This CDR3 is CAWSVGGKDNSPLHF. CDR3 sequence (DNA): TGTGCCTGGAGTGTAGGGGGTAAGGATAATTCACCCCTCCACTTT.

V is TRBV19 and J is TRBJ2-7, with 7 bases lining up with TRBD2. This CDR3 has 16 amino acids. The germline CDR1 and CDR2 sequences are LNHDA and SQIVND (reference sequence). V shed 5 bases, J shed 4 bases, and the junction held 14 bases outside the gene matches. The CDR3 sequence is CASSPRPGLLPYEQYF. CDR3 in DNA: TGTGCCAGTAGTCCTCGACCGGGACTACTCCCATACGAGCAGTACTTC. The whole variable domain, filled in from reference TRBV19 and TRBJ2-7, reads DGGITQSPKYLFRKEGQNVTLSCEQNLNHDAMYWYRQDPGQGLRLIYYSQIVNDFQKGDIAEGYSVSREKKESFPLTVTSAQKNPTAFYLCASSPRPGLLPYEQYFGPGTRLTVT.

The CDR3 here is CASSKDRNYGYTF. The CDR3 DNA follows: TGTGCCAGCAGTAAGGACAGGAACTATGGCTACACCTTC. The rearrangement links TRBV6-5 to TRBJ1-2, with TRBD1 matching over 7 bases. Germline trimming cut 5 bases from V and 2 bases from J; bases unmatched to any gene: 2. Germline V gene lookup returns CDR1 MNHEY and CDR2 SVGAGI. The CDR3 extends over 13 amino acids.

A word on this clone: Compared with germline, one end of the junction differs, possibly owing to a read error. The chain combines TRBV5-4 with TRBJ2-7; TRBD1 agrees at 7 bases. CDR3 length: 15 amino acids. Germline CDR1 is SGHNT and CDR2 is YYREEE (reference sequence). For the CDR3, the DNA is TGTGCCGGCAGCTTCCAACAGGGGTCTGGCTACGAGCAGTACTTC. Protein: CAGSFQQGSGYEQYF.

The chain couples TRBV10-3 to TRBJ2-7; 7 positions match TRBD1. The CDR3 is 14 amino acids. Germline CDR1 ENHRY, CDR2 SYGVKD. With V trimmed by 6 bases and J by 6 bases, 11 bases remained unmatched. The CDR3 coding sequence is TGTGCCATCAGCCAGGGACAGAACATTGGCGAGCAGTACTTC. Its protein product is CAISQGQNIGEQYF.

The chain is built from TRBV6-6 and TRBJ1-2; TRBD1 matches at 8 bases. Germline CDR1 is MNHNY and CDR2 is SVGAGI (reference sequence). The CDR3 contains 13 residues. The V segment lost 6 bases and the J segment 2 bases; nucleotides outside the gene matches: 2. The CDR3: CASRTGANYGYTF. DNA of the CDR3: TGTGCCAGCAGGACAGGGGCAAACTATGGCTACACCTTC.

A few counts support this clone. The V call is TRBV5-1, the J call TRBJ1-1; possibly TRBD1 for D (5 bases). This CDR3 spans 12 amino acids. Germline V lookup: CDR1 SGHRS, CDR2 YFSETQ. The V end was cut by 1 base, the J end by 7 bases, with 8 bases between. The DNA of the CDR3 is TGCGCCAGCAGCTTGCAGGGTAATGAAGCTTTCTTT. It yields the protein CASSLQGNEAFF.

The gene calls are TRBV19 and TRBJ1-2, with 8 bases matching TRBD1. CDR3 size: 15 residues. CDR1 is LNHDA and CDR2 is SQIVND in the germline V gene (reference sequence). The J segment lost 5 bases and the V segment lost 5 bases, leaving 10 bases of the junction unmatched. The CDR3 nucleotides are TGTGCCAGTAGTCCTTCCCGGACAGGGAGATATGGCTACACCTTC. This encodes CASSPSRTGRYGYTF.

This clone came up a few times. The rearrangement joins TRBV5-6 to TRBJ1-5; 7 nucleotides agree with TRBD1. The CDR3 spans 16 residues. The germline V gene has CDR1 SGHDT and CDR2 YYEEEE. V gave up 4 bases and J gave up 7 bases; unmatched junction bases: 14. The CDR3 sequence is CASSPQGGRGGQPQHF. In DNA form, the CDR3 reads TGTGCCAGCAGCCCGCAGGGGGGCCGGGGCGGGCAGCCCCAGCATTTT.

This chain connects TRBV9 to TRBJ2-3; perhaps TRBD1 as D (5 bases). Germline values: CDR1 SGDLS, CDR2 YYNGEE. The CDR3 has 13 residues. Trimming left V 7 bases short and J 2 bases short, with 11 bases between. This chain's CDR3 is CASSGQTTDTQYF. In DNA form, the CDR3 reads TGTGCCAGCTCAGGGCAAACCACAGATACGCAGTATTTT.

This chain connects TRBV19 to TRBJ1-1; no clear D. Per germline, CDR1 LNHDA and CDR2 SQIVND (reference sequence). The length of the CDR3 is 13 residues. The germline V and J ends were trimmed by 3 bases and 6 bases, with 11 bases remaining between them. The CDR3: CASSILGRPEAFF. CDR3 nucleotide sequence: TGTGCCAGTAGTATTTTGGGGAGGCCTGAAGCTTTCTTT.

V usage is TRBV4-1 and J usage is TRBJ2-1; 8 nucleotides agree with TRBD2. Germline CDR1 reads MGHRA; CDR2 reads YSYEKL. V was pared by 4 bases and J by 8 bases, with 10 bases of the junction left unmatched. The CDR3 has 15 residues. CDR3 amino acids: CASSLIAGLGDEQFF. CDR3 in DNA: TGCGCCAGCAGCCTCATAGCGGGATTAGGTGATGAGCAGTTCTTC.

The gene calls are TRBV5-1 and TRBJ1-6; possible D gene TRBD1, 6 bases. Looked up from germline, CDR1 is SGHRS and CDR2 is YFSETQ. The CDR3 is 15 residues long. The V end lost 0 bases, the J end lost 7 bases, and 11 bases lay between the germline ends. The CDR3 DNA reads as TGCGCCAGCAGCTTGGAAGGGGGGGTGAATTCACCCCTCCACTTT. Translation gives CASSLEGGVNSPLHF.

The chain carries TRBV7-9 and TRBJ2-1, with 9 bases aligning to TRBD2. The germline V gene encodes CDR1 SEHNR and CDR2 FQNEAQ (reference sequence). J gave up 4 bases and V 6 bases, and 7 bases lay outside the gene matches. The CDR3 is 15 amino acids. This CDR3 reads CASSWSGGIYNEQFF. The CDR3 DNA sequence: TGTGCCAGCAGTTGGAGCGGGGGGATTTACAATGAGCAGTTCTTC.

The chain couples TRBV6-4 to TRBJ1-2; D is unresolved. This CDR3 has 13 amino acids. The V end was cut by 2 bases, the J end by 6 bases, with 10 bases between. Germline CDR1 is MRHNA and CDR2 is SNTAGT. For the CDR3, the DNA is TGTGCCAGCAGTGACACGGCCAGCGATGGCTACACCTTC. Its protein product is CASSDTASDGYTF.

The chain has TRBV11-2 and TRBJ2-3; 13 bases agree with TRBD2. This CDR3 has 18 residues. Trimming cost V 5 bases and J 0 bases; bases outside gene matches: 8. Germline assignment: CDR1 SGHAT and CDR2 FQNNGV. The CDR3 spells CASSPGTSGAYSTDTQYF. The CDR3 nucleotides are TGTGCCAGCAGCCCTGGGACTAGCGGGGCCTATAGCACAGATACGCAGTATTTT.